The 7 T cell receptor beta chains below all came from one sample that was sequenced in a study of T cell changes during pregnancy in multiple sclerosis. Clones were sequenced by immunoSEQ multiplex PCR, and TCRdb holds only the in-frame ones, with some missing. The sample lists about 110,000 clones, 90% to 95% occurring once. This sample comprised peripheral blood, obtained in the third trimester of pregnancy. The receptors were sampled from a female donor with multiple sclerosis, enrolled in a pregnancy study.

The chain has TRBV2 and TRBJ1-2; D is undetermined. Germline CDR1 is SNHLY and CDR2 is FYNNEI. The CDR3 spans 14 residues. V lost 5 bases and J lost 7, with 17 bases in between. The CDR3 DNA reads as TGTGCCAGCAGTACCTGGCAGGCCCATCCTGGCTACACCTTC. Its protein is CASSTWQAHPGYTF.

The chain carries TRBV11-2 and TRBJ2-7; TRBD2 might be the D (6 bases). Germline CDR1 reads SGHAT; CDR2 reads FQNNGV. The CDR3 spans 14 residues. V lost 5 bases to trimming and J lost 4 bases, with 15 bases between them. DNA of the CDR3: TGTGCCAGCAGCCCTTTGGGGGGTCCTTACGAGCAGTACTTC. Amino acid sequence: CASSPLGGPYEQYF.

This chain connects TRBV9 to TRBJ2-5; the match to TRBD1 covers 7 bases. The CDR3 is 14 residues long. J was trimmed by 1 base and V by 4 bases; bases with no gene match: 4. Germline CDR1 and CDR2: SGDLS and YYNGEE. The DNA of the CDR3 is TGTGCCAGCAGCCCCAACAGGGGCCAAGAGACCCAGTACTTC. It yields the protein CASSPNRGQETQYF.

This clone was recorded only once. DNA for the CDR3: TGTGCCAGCTCACCACCGTATACGACACGCACAGATACGCAGTATTTT. Translated, it gives CASSPPYTTRTDTQYF. The J gene is TRBJ2-3, the V gene TRBV18; unclear D gene. V dropped 0 bases and J dropped 1 base, with 11 bases sitting between them. CDR1 KGHSH and CDR2 LQKENI come from the germline V gene. This CDR3 region has 16 residues.

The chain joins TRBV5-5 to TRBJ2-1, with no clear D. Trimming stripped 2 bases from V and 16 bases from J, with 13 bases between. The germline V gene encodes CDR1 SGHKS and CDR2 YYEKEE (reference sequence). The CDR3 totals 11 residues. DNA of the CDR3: TGTGCCAGCAGCTTCTCCTCTCGTAGTTTCTTC. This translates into CASSFSSRSFF.

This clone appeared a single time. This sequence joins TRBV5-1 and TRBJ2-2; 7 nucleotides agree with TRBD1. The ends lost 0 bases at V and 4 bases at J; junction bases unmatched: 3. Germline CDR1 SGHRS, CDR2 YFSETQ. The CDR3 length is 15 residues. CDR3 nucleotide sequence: TGCGCCAGCAGCTTGGGACAGGGCGTCACCGGGGAGCTGTTTTTT. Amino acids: CASSLGQGVTGELFF.

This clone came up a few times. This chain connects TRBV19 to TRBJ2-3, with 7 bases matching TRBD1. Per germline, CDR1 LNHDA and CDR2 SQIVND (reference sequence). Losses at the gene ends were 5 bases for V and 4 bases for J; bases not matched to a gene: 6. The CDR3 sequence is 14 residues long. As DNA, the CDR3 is TGTGCCAGTAGTGCACAGGGGTTCGCAGATACGCAGTATTTT. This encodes CASSAQGFADTQYF. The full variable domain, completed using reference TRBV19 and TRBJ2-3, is DGGITQSPKYLFRKEGQNVTLSCEQNLNHDAMYWYRQDPGQGLRLIYYSQIVNDFQKGDIAEGYSVSREKKESFPLTVTSAQKNPTAFYLCASSAQGFADTQYFGPGTRLTVL.